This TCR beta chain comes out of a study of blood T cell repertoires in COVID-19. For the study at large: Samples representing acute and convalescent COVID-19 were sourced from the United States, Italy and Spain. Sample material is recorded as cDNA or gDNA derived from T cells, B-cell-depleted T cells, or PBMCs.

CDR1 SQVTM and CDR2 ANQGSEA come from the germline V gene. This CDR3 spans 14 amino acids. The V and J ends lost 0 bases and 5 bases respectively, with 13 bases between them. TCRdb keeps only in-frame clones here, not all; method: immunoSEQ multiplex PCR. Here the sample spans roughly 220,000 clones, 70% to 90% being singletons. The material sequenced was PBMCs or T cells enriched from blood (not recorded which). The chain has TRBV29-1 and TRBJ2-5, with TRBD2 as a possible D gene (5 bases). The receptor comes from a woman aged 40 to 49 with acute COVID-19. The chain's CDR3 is CSVEDLIGGETQYF. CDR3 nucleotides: TGCAGCGTTGAAGATCTGATAGGCGGGGAGACCCAGTACTTC.